The T cell receptor beta chain under discussion was sequenced for a study of cytomegalovirus exposure and HLA in healthy donors. Study-wide results and limits: Cytomegalovirus-associated status was assigned to approximately 160 TCR beta chains.

The CDR3 has 15 residues. Trimming took 5 bases from V and 4 from J, leaving 15 bases between them. Germline V gene sequence: CDR1 MDHEN, CDR2 SYDVKM. PCR involved 60 Vbeta and 13 Jbeta primers. TCRdb's copy holds only in-frame clones and misses some; the assay was immunoSEQ multiplex PCR. Of some 190,000 clones listed, 80% to 90% are singletons. Notes on this clone: Its antigen is not identified.

This chain connects TRBV28 to TRBJ2-1; possibly TRBD2 for D (6 bases). The receptor comes from a woman in her twenties or thirties in good health and CMV-seronegative. The sequenced material came from PBMCs. The CDR3 coding sequence is TGTGCCAGCAGTCTGCGGGGAATAGGGTACAATGAGCAGTTCTTC. This codes for CASSLRGIGYNEQFF. The whole variable domain, filled in from reference TRBV28 and TRBJ2-1, reads DVKVTQSSRYLVKRTGEKVFLECVQDMDHENMFWYRQDPGLGLRLIYFSYDVKMKEKGDIPEGYSVSREKKERFSLILESASTNQTSMYLCASSLRGIGYNEQFFGPGTRLTVL.